This is a list of T cell receptor beta chains from one sample in a study of cytomegalovirus exposure and HLA in healthy donors. The method was immunoSEQ multiplex PCR; TCRdb's version includes in-frame clones alone and lacks a portion of them. The data show fewer than 250,000 clones, with roughly 81% seen just once and over 2% held by the top ten. The sequenced sample was PBMCs. These TCRs come from a woman in her twenties or thirties in good health and CMV-seropositive. Both conserved end residues are part of each CDR3. The order of the fields is V gene, clone size, D gene, J gene, CDR3 length, CDR3 protein, CDR3 DNA. D genes are given only for firm matches. The size entry is marked missing in some rows and otherwise reads once, few, many or a size class.

V gene: TRBV18
clone size: -
D gene: TRBD1
J gene: TRBJ1-2
CDR3 length: 14
CDR3 protein: CASSPGQGLSGYTF
CDR3 DNA: TGTGCCAGCTCACCCGGACAGGGGTTGAGTGGCTACACCTTC

V gene: TRBV4-3
clone size: -
D gene: -
J gene: TRBJ1-2
CDR3 length: 13
CDR3 protein: CASSQDQGYGYTF
CDR3 DNA: TGCGCCAGCAGCCAAGACCAGGGGTATGGCTACACCTTC

V gene: TRBV7-9
clone size: -
D gene: -
J gene: TRBJ2-7
CDR3 length: 17
CDR3 protein: CASSLEVDGLSAYEQYF
CDR3 DNA: TGTGCCAGCAGCTTAGAAGTTGACGGACTATCCGCCTACGAGCAGTACTTC

V gene: TRBV4-1
clone size: -
D gene: TRBD1
J gene: TRBJ2-5
CDR3 length: 17
CDR3 protein: CASSLLPGQGRDETQYF
CDR3 DNA: TGCGCCAGCAGCCTACTGCCCGGACAGGGTCGCGATGAGACCCAGTACTTC

V gene: TRBV5-6
clone size: -
D gene: TRBD1
J gene: TRBJ2-7
CDR3 length: 16
CDR3 protein: CASSLPTGQGTYEQYF
CDR3 DNA: TGTGCCAGCAGCTTGCCTACGGGACAGGGAACCTACGAGCAGTACTTC

V gene: TRBV6-6
clone size: few
D gene: TRBD1
J gene: TRBJ1-1
CDR3 length: 13
CDR3 protein: CASSYVGQSEAFF
CDR3 DNA: TGTGCCAGCAGTTACGTGGGACAGAGTGAAGCTTTCTTT

V gene: TRBV2
clone size: -
D gene: TRBD2
J gene: TRBJ2-5
CDR3 length: 14
CDR3 protein: CASRLAGGQATQYF
CDR3 DNA: TGTGCCAGCAGGTTAGCGGGGGGGCAGGCGACCCAGTACTTC

V gene: TRBV10-3
clone size: -
D gene: TRBD1
J gene: TRBJ1-6
CDR3 length: 15
CDR3 protein: CAISEVSGGNSPLHF
CDR3 DNA: TGTGCCATCAGTGAGGTGTCAGGGGGTAATTCACCCCTCCACTTT

V gene: TRBV19
clone size: -
D gene: -
J gene: TRBJ2-1
CDR3 length: 15
CDR3 protein: CASTYDGASYNEQFF
CDR3 DNA: TGTGCCAGTACCTACGACGGAGCCTCCTACAATGAGCAGTTCTTC

V gene: TRBV30
clone size: -
D gene: TRBD1
J gene: TRBJ1-6
CDR3 length: 15
CDR3 protein: CASGQGMVLRSPLHF
CDR3 DNA: TGTGCCTCCGGACAGGGAATGGTTTTAAGGTCACCCCTCCACTTT

V gene: TRBV5-1
clone size: -
D gene: -
J gene: TRBJ2-7
CDR3 length: 13
CDR3 protein: CASSLPGTYEQYF
CDR3 DNA: TGCGCCAGCAGCCTTCCGGGGACCTACGAGCAGTACTTC

V gene: TRBV5-1
clone size: -
D gene: -
J gene: TRBJ2-2
CDR3 length: 15
CDR3 protein: CASSLFTQNTGELFF
CDR3 DNA: TGCGCCAGCAGCTTGTTTACACAGAACACCGGGGAGCTGTTTTTT

V gene: TRBV6-5
clone size: -
D gene: -
J gene: TRBJ1-1
CDR3 length: 15
CDR3 protein: CASRSLGVDGTEAFF
CDR3 DNA: TGTGCCAGCAGGTCCCTAGGGGTTGATGGCACTGAAGCTTTCTTT

V gene: TRBV10-3
clone size: few
D gene: -
J gene: TRBJ2-3
CDR3 length: 15
CDR3 protein: CAIMADTPSTDTQYF
CDR3 DNA: TGTGCCATCATGGCAGATACGCCTAGCACAGATACGCAGTATTTT

V gene: TRBV5-6
clone size: -
D gene: TRBD1
J gene: TRBJ1-4
CDR3 length: 14
CDR3 protein: CASSYGTGIEKLFF
CDR3 DNA: TGTGCCAGCAGCTACGGGACAGGGATAGAAAAACTGTTTTTT

V gene: TRBV30
clone size: -
D gene: -
J gene: TRBJ2-2
CDR3 length: 15
CDR3 protein: CAWKTGQLIVGELFF
CDR3 DNA: TGTGCCTGGAAAACAGGGCAATTAATTGTCGGGGAGCTGTTTTTT

V gene: TRBV28
clone size: few
D gene: -
J gene: TRBJ1-4
CDR3 length: 14
CDR3 protein: CASSLGGRGEKLFF
CDR3 DNA: TGTGCCAGCAGTTTAGGAGGGCGGGGGGAAAAACTGTTTTTT

V gene: TRBV9
clone size: -
D gene: -
J gene: TRBJ1-1
CDR3 length: 14
CDR3 protein: CASSATRARAEAFF
CDR3 DNA: TGTGCCAGCAGCGCAACCCGGGCGAGGGCTGAAGCTTTCTTT

V gene: TRBV2
clone size: -
D gene: -
J gene: TRBJ1-1
CDR3 length: 12
CDR3 protein: CASDRSGGLAFF
CDR3 DNA: TGTGCCAGCGACCGATCGGGGGGGCTGGCTTTCTTT

V gene: TRBV2
clone size: -
D gene: -
J gene: TRBJ1-5
CDR3 length: 15
CDR3 protein: CASMGGSPSISPQHF
CDR3 DNA: TGTGCCAGCATGGGGGGTAGCCCTTCAATCAGCCCCCAGCATTTT

V gene: TRBV4-3
clone size: once
D gene: -
J gene: TRBJ2-4
CDR3 length: 16
CDR3 protein: CASSRVSSAAKNIQYF
CDR3 DNA: TGCGCCAGCAGCCGGGTGTCTAGCGCTGCCAAAAACATTCAGTACTTC

V gene: TRBV5-1
clone size: -
D gene: -
J gene: TRBJ1-1
CDR3 length: 15
CDR3 protein: CASSSITGSVTEAFF
CDR3 DNA: TGCGCCAGCAGCTCGATCACAGGGTCGGTCACTGAAGCTTTCTTT

V gene: TRBV6-5
clone size: -
D gene: -
J gene: TRBJ1-6
CDR3 length: 14
CDR3 protein: CASSYRGLNSPLHF
CDR3 DNA: TGTGCCAGCAGTTACAGGGGACTCAATTCACCCCTCCACTTT

V gene: TRBV4-1
clone size: -
D gene: -
J gene: TRBJ1-4
CDR3 length: 15
CDR3 protein: CASSPNRPRSEKLFF
CDR3 DNA: TGCGCCAGCAGCCCCAACCGCCCTAGAAGTGAAAAACTGTTTTTT

V gene: TRBV19
clone size: -
D gene: -
J gene: TRBJ1-6
CDR3 length: 16
CDR3 protein: CASSIIAVVGNPPLHF
CDR3 DNA: TGTGCCAGTAGTATAATTGCCGTCGTCGGGAACCCACCCCTCCACTTT

V gene: TRBV6-5
clone size: few
D gene: TRBD1
J gene: TRBJ2-2
CDR3 length: 13
CDR3 protein: CASSLTGSGELFF
CDR3 DNA: TGTGCCAGCAGTTTGACAGGGTCCGGGGAGCTGTTTTTT

V gene: TRBV28
clone size: -
D gene: -
J gene: TRBJ1-5
CDR3 length: 16
CDR3 protein: CASSFFGGAGGQPQHF
CDR3 DNA: TGTGCCAGCAGTTTTTTCGGGGGGGCCGGGGGTCAGCCCCAGCATTTT